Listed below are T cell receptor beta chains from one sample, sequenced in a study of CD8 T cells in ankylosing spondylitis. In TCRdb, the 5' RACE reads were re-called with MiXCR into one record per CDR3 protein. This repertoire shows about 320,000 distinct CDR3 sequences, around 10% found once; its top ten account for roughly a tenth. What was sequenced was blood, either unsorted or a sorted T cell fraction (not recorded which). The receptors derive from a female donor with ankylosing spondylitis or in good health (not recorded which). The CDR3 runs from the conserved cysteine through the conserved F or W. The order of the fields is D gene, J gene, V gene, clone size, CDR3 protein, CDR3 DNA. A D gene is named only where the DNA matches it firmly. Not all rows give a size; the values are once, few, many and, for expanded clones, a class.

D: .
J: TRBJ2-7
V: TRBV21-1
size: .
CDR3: CASSKASNRDLAGVNHEQYF
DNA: TGTGCCAGCAGCAAAGCGAGTAACAGGGATTTAGCGGGGGTGAACCACGAGCAGTACTTC

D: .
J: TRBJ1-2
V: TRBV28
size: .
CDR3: CASSLVQRYGYTF
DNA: TGTGCCAGCAGTTTAGTACAGCGATATGGCTACACCTTC

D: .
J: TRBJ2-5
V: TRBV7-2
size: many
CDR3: CASSLARQETQYF
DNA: TGTGCCAGCAGCTTAGCCAGGCAAGAGACCCAGTACTTC

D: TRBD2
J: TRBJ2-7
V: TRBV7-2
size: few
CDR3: CASSHLAGTYEQYF
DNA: TGTGCCAGCAGCCACCTAGCGGGGACCTACGAGCAGTACTTC

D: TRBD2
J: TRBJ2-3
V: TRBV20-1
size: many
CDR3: CSALAGYTDTQYF
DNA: TGCAGTGCTCTAGCGGGGTACACAGATACGCAGTATTTT

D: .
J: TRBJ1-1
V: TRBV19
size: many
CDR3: CASSISVNTEAFF
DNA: TGTGCCAGTAGTATTTCAGTGAACACTGAAGCTTTCTTT

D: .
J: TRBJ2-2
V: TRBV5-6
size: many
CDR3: CASTLFNTGELFF
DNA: TGTGCCAGTACCCTTTTTAACACCGGGGAGCTGTTTTTT

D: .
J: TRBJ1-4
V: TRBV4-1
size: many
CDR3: CATAKGGNEKLFF
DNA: TGCGCCACGGCGAAGGGGGGGAATGAAAAACTGTTTTTT

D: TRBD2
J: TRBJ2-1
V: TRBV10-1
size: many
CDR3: CASSESGGSPYNEQFF
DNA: TGCGCCAGCAGTGAGTCAGGCGGGAGCCCCTACAATGAGCAGTTCTTC

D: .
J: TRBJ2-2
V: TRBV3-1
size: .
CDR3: CASPHRDHHTGELFF
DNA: TGTGCCAGCCCTCACCGGGACCACCACACCGGGGAGCTGTTTTTT

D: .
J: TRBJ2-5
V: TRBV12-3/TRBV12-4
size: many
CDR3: CASSWGGQIETQYF
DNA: TGTGCCAGCAGTTGGGGGGGACAGATAGAGACCCAGTACTTC

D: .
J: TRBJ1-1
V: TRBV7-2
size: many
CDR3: CASRSNQLTGSHTEAFF
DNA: TGTGCCAGCAGATCAAACCAACTGACAGGATCGCACACTGAAGCTTTCTTT

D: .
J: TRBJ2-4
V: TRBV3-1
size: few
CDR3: CASSQDHQGGNIQYF
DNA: TGTGCCAGCAGCCAAGATCACCAGGGGGGGAACATTCAGTACTTC

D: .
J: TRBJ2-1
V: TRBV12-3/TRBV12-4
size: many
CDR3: CASTGPITEQFF
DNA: TGTGCCAGCACGGGACCTATCACTGAGCAGTTCTTC

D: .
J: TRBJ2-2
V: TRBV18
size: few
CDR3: CASSPPMIGDLKNTGELFF
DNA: TGTGCCAGCTCACCACCGATGATTGGAGACCTTAAGAACACCGGGGAGCTGTTTTTT

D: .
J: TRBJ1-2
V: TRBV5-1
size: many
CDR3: CASSLGEPADGYTF
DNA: TGCGCCAGCAGCTTGGGAGAACCTGCGGATGGCTACACCTTC

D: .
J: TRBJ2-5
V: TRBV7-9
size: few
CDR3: CASSLTRRETQYF
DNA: TGTGCCAGCAGCTTAACGAGAAGAGAGACCCAGTACTTC

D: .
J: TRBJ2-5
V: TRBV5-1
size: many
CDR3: CASSLGVIQVQETQYF
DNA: TGCGCCAGCAGCTTGGGAGTGATACAGGTCCAAGAGACCCAGTACTTC

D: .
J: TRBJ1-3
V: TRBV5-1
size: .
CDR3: CASSLKGNTIYF
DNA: TGCGCCAGCAGCTTGAAGGGCAACACCATATATTTT

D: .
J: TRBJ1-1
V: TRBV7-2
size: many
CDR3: CASSEREYGRAFF
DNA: TGTGCCAGCAGCGAAAGGGAGTATGGGAGAGCTTTCTTT

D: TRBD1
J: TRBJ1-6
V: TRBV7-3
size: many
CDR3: CASSFNRGSPLHF
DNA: TGTGCCAGCAGCTTCAACAGGGGCTCACCCCTCCACTTT

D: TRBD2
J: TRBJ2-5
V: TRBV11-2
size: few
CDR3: CASSWVTGTSGYKYQETQYF
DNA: TGTGCCAGCAGCTGGGTGACCGGGACTAGCGGATATAAGTACCAAGAGACCCAGTACTTC

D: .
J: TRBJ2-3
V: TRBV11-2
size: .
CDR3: CASTPDGRGTDTQYF
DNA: TGTGCCAGCACCCCCGACGGGAGAGGCACAGATACGCAGTATTTT

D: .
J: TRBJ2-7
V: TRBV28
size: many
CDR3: CASSSHQETGPLYEQYF
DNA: TGTGCCAGCAGCTCTCACCAGGAGACAGGACCCCTATACGAGCAGTACTTC

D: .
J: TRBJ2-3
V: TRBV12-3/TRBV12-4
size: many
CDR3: CASSPLGRTTDTQYF
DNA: TGTGCCAGCAGCCCCCTGGGGAGGACGACAGATACGCAGTATTTT

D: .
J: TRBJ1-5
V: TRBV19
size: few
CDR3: CATGRSSNQPQHF
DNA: TGTGCCACCGGGCGGAGTAGCAATCAGCCCCAGCATTTT

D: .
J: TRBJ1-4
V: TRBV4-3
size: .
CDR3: CASSQEGRGVENEKLFF
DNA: TGCGCCAGCAGCCAAGAAGGGCGGGGGGTCGAGAATGAAAAACTGTTTTTT

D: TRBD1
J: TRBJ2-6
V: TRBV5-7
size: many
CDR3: CASSLRQDRAFPGANVLTF
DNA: TGTGCCAGCAGCTTGAGACAGGACAGGGCGTTCCCTGGGGCCAACGTCCTGACTTTC

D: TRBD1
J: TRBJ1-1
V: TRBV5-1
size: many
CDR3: CASSSGTGATRGTEAFF
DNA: TGCGCCAGCAGCTCCGGGACAGGGGCTACTCGGGGCACTGAAGCTTTCTTT

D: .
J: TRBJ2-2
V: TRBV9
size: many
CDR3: CASSAQQGNTGELFF
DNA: TGTGCCAGCAGCGCCCAACAGGGGAACACCGGGGAGCTGTTTTTT

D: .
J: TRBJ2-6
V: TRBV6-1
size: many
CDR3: CASRRLGGSGANVLTF
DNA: TGTGCCAGCAGACGACTCGGGGGATCTGGGGCCAACGTCCTGACTTTC

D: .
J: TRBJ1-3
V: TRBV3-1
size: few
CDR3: CASSQERLSGNTIYF
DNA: TGTGCCAGCAGCCAAGAAAGACTCTCTGGAAACACCATATATTTT

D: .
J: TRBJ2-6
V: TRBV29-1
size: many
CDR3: CSVRPNGANVLTF
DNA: TGCAGCGTTAGGCCCAATGGGGCCAACGTCCTGACTTTC

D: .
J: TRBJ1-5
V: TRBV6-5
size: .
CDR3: CASSNTGIHSPQRF
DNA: TGTGCCAGCAGTAACACAGGGATCCACAGCCCCCAGCGTTTT

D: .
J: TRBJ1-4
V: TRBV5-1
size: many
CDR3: CASSLVGRDGLFF
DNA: TGCGCCAGCAGCTTGGTGGGCAGGGATGGTCTGTTTTTT

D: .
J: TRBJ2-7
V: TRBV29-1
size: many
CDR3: CSVGVASSYEQYF
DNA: TGCAGCGTTGGAGTTGCTAGCTCCTACGAGCAGTACTTC

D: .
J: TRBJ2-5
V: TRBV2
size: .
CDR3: CASSGGEETQYF
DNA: TGTGCCAGCAGTGGGGGAGAAGAGACCCAGTACTTC

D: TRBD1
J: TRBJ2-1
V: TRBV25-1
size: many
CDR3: CASSRQGIYNEQFF
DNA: TGTGCCAGCAGCCGACAGGGAATATACAATGAGCAGTTCTTC

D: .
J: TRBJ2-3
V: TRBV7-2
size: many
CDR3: CASSLGPSNTDTQYF
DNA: TGTGCCAGCAGCTTAGGGCCCTCCAACACAGATACGCAGTATTTT

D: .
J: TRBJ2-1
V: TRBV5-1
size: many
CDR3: CASSSQFMGVDNEQFF
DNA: TGCGCCAGCAGCTCCCAGTTTATGGGAGTAGATAATGAGCAGTTCTTC

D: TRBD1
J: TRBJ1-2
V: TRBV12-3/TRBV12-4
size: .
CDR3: CASSPDRTNYGYTF
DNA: TGTGCCAGCAGTCCGGACAGGACTAACTATGGCTACACCTTC

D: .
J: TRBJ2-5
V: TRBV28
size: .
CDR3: CASCLYTGTYLETQHF
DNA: TGTGCCAGCTGTTTATATACCGGGACTTACCTAGAGACCCAGCACTTC

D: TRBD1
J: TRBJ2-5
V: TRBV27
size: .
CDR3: CASSLSIGRGRSSAEETQYF
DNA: TGTGCCAGCAGTTTATCGATAGGCAGGGGGCGGTCTAGCGCCGAGGAGACCCAGTACTTC

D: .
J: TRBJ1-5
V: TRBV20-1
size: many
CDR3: CSASVGGNQPQHF
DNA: TGCAGTGCTAGCGTGGGAGGCAATCAGCCCCAGCATTTT

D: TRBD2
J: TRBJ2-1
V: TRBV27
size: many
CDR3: CASSFDRLAGDLVEQFF
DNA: TGTGCCAGCAGTTTCGACAGACTAGCGGGAGATCTTGTTGAGCAGTTCTTC

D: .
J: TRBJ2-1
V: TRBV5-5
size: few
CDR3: CASSLGGLSLEGSEQFF
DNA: TGTGCCAGCAGCTTGGGGGGCCTCTCTCTAGAGGGGAGTGAGCAGTTCTTC

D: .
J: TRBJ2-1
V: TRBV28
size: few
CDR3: CASRLRGVINNEQFF
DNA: TGTGCCAGCAGGCTCAGGGGAGTGATCAACAATGAGCAGTTCTTC

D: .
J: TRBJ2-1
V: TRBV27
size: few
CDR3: CASSLSIGGGGFVYNEQFF
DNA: TGTGCCAGCAGTTTATCGATAGGAGGGGGTGGTTTCGTTTACAATGAGCAGTTCTTC

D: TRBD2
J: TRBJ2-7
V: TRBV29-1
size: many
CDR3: CSVRLAGGDEQYF
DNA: TGCAGCGTTCGACTAGCGGGAGGGGACGAGCAGTACTTC

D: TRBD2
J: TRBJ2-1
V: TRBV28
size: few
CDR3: CASSLFGASGRWQEQFF
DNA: TGTGCCAGCAGTTTATTTGGGGCTAGCGGGAGATGGCAGGAGCAGTTCTTC

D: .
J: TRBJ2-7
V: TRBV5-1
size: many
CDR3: CASSRAGTPSYEQYF
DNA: TGCGCCAGCAGTAGGGCCGGGACGCCCTCCTACGAGCAGTACTTC

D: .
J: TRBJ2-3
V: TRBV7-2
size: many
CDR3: CASSVPDSTDTQYF
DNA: TGTGCCAGCAGCGTGCCGGACAGCACAGATACGCAGTATTTT

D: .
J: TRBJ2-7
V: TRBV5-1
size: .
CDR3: CVSSLDSAYEQYF
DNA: TGCGTCAGCAGTTTGGACTCAGCATACGAGCAGTACTTC

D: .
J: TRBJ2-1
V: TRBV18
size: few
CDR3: CASSPREREQFF
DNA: TGTGCCAGCTCACCAAGGGAGCGGGAGCAGTTCTTC

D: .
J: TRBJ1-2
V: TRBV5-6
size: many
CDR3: CASSQRQPANYGYTF
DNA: TGTGCCAGCAGCCAAAGACAACCAGCTAACTATGGCTACACCTTC

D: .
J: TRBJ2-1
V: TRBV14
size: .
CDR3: CASSHFMSRATEQFF
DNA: TGTGCCAGCAGCCACTTTATGTCCCGGGCTACTGAGCAGTTCTTC

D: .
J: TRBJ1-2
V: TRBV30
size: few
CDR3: CAVGVNYGYTF
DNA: TGTGCTGTAGGGGTTAACTATGGCTACACCTTC

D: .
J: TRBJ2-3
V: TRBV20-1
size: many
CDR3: CSAGGRVGTDTQYF
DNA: TGCAGTGCCGGGGGGCGCGTTGGCACAGATACGCAGTATTTT

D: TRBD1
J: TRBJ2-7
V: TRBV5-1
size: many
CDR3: CASSGGQSYEQYF
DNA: TGCGCCAGCAGCGGGGGACAGAGCTACGAGCAGTACTTC

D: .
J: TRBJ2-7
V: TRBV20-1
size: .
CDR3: CCARDKGGTGENHEQYF
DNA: TGCTGTGCTAGAGATAAGGGCGGCACGGGAGAGAACCACGAGCAGTACTTC